These 8 T cell receptor beta chains were sequenced from one sample in a study of cytomegalovirus exposure and HLA in healthy donors. The assay was immunoSEQ multiplex PCR, and TCRdb's table has in-frame clones only and misses some. The sample includes 200,000 or so clones, around 87% seen only once; the top ten take roughly 2%. The specimen was PBMCs. The receptors were gathered from a woman under 30 in good health and CMV-seropositive.

V usage is TRBV6-6 and J usage is TRBJ1-2, with D perhaps TRBD1 (5 bases). Trimming took 6 bases from V and 8 from J, leaving 16 bases between them. Per germline, CDR1 MNHNY and CDR2 SVGAGI (reference sequence). The CDR3 consists of 13 residues. The CDR3 nucleotides read TGTGCCAGCAGCCCCGGACCTACAGGAGGCTACACCTTC. Translation gives CASSPGPTGGYTF.

V gene TRBV18 combines with J gene TRBJ2-2; tentatively, D is TRBD2 (6 bases). The CDR3 runs 15 residues. Deletions cut 8 bases from V and 5 bases from J, with 18 bases between. Germline values: CDR1 KGHSH, CDR2 LQKENI. CDR3 sequence (DNA): TGTGCCAGCGCCCTCCGGGGGAGTGGAACCGGGGAGCTGTTTTTT. Encoded protein: CASALRGSGTGELFF. Using reference TRBV18 and TRBJ2-2 for the parts outside the CDR3, the full variable domain is NAGVMQNPRHLVRRRGQEARLRCSPMKGHSHVYWYRQLPEEGLKFMVYLQKENIIDESGMPKERFSAEFPKEGPSILRIQQVVRGDSAAYFCASALRGSGTGELFFGEGSRLTVL.

In nucleotides, the CDR3 is TGTGCCAGCAGCGGGGGGCGATTGGGCAATCAGCCCCAGCATTTT. Amino acids: CASSGGRLGNQPQHF. J is TRBJ1-5 and V is TRBV6-5; weak D call: TRBD1 (6 bases). V dropped 6 bases and J dropped 2 bases, with 14 bases sitting between them. This CDR3 has 15 amino acids. Germline lookup yields CDR1 MNHEY and CDR2 SVGAGI.

The chain employs TRBV27 and TRBJ1-5; 8 bases map to TRBD1. The CDR3 loop spans 16 amino acids. J gave up 4 bases and V 4 bases, and 9 bases lay outside the gene matches. Germline loops: CDR1 MNHEY, CDR2 SMNVEV (reference sequence). The CDR3 spells CASSSTGTGENQPQHF. The DNA for the CDR3 is TGTGCCAGCAGTTCAACCGGGACAGGTGAGAATCAGCCCCAGCATTTT.

The CDR3 sequence: CAWSTGLAGVSEQYF. CDR3 sequence (DNA): TGTGCCTGGAGTACCGGACTAGCGGGAGTTAGTGAGCAGTACTTC. This chain connects TRBV30 to TRBJ2-7; TRBD2 matches 13 bases. The CDR3 consists of 15 residues. Germline V gene data show CDR1 as GTSNPN and CDR2 as SVGIG (reference sequence). With 2 bases clipped from V and 7 bases from J, the junction kept 8 bases outside the gene matches.

This chain connects TRBV11-2 to TRBJ2-1; 7 bases map to TRBD2. The CDR3 covers 15 residues. The germline gives CDR1 SGHAT, CDR2 FQNNGV. Germline trimming cut 3 bases from V and 6 bases from J; bases unmatched to any gene: 8. Written as DNA, the CDR3 is TGTGCCAGCAGCTTTTCTGGCAGGGAGGGCAATGAGCAGTTCTTC. It is translated as CASSFSGREGNEQFF.

This clone showed up just a few times. The chain has TRBV28 and TRBJ2-7, with D maybe TRBD1 (5 bases). Germline loops: CDR1 MDHEN, CDR2 SYDVKM. The CDR3 has 12 amino acids. Trimming cost V 10 bases and J 3 bases, with 13 bases left between them. This chain's CDR3 is CATEDSHYEQYF. DNA for the CDR3: TGTGCCACCGAAGACAGCCACTACGAGCAGTACTTC.

This chain connects TRBV30 to TRBJ2-5, with 9 positions matching TRBD1. TRBJ2-7 matches the DNA end more closely, so the J call is doubtful. This CDR3 spans 14 amino acids. Germline-derived CDR1 and CDR2 are GTSNPN and SVGIG (reference sequence). DNA for the CDR3: TGTGCCTGGAGTACGGGACAGGGTTTCCGCGAGCAGTACTTC. Translation gives CAWSTGQGFREQYF.